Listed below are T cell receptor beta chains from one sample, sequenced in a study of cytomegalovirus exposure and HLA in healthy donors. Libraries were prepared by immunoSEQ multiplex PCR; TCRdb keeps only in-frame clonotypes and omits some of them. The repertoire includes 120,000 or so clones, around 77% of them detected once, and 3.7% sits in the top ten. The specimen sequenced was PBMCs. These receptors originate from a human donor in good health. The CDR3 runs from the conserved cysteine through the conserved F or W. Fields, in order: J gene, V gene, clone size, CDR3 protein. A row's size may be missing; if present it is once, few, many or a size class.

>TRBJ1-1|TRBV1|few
CTSSQSGVRDTEAFF
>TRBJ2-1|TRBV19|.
CASTDSINEQFF
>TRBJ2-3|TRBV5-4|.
CASSSRLAGATDTQYF
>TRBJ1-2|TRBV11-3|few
CASSQGTGNGYTF
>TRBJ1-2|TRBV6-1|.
CASKGLDRADGYTF
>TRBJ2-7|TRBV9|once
CASSPGGDITYEQYF
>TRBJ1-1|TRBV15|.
CATSSLTVNTEAFF
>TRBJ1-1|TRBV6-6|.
CASRDILNTEAFF
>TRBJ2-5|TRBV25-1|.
CASSELSTLDSKETQYF
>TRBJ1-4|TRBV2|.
CASSAGTGDEKLFF
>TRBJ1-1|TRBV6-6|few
CASSYSYRDRGAEAFF
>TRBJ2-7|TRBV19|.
CASSSGGIAGGEQYF
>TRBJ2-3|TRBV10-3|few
CAISRLAGGTDTQYF
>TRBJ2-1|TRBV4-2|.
CASSQDLAGLYNEQFF
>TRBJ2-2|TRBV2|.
CASSEWGDSAGGELFF
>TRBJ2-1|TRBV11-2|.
CASSQGRASGRNEQFF
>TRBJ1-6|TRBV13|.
CASSLSPGASPLHF
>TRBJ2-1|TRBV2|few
CASKGSIYINEQFF
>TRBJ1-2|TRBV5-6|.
CASSSYRVSGYTF
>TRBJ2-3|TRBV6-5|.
CASSYAQSSTDTQYF
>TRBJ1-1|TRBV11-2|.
CASSLEHRAEAFF
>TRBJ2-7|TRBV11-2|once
CASSRGAGVHYEQYF
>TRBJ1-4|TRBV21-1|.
CASSPKPQGACEKLFF
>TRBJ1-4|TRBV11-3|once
CASGIKGQGNEKLFF
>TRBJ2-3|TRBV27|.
CASSWGEGLADTQYF
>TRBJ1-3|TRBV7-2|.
CASSLLGSGNTIYF